This TCR beta chain was captured by sequencing in a study of cytomegalovirus exposure and HLA in healthy donors. Overall study findings and caveats: Roughly uniform sequencing depth across donors was assumed, possibly incorrectly.

The PCR was carried out with 60 Vbeta primers and 13 Jbeta primers. The protocol was immunoSEQ multiplex PCR, while the TCRdb copy is restricted to in-frame clones and leaves out a portion. The data show 250,000 to 350,000 clones, 80% seen once. Details on this clone: Its antigen is not identified.

The V gene's germline CDR1 is MNHEY and CDR2 SMNVEV (reference sequence). Unmatched junction bases numbered 2, after V lost 1 base and J lost 2 bases. The length of the CDR3 is 14 residues. V usage is TRBV27 and J usage is TRBJ2-7, with 7 bases fitting TRBD1. The sample consisted of PBMCs. This receptor was obtained from a girl aged 2 to 9 in good health and CMV-seronegative. The CDR3 DNA reads TGTGCCAGCAGTTTATATGGGACAGCCTACGAGCAGTACTTC. This encodes CASSLYGTAYEQYF.